The clone carrying this TCR beta chain was counted a few times. These data come from a study of blood T cells in healthy people across ages. Between the trimmed V and J ends, which lost 3 bases and 1 base, there was a span of 15 bases. The CDR3 is 16 residues long. CDR1 SEHNR and CDR2 FQNEAQ come from the germline V gene (reference sequence). Next came a second PCR, run for about 7 to 11 cycles, which used a sample-barcoded 5' primer along with a J-beta primer mix. TCRdb reprocessed the 5' RACE reads with MiXCR, giving one entry per CDR3 protein. The sample records around 600,000 distinct CDR3 sequences, 40% to 50% being singletons.

The chain uses TRBV7-9 and TRBJ2-5; no reliable D call. The sequenced sample consisted of blood. The sequence was obtained from a man older than 75 in good health. The CDR3 nucleotides are TGTGCCAGCAGCTTTCTTGGCAGCCGACCCCAAGAGACCCAGTACTTC. This gives the protein CASSFLGSRPQETQYF.